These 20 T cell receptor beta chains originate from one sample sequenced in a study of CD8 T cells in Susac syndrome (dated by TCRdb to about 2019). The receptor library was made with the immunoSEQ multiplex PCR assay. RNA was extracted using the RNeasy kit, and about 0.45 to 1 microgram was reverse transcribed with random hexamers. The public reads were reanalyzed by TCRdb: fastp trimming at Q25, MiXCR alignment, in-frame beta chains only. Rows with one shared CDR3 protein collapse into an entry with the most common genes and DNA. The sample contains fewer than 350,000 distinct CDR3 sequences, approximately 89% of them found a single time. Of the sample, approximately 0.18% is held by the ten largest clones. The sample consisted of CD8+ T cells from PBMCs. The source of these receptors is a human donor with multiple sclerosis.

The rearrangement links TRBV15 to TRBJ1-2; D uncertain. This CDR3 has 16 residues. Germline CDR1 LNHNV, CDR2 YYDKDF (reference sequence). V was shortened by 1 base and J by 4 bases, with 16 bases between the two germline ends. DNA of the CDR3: TGTGCCACCAGCAGAGTAGGGCGATCTACTGCCTATGGCTACACCTTC. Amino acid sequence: CATSRVGRSTAYGYTF.

This CDR3 is CASRHGAANTEAFF. The CDR3 DNA sequence: TGTGCCAGTAGGCACGGGGCGGCGAACACTGAAGCTTTCTTT. The chain carries TRBV19 and TRBJ1-1; D perhaps matches TRBD1 (5 bases). The CDR3 is made up of 14 amino acids. V was trimmed by 6 bases and J by 1 base, leaving 12 bases between them. From germline, CDR1 is LNHDA and CDR2 SQIVND (reference sequence).

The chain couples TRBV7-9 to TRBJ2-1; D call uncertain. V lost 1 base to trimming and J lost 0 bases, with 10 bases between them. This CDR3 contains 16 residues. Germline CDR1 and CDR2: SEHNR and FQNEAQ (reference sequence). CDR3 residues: CASSLGARSSYNEQFF. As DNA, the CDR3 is TGTGCCAGCAGCTTAGGGGCGCGGAGCTCCTACAATGAGCAGTTCTTC.

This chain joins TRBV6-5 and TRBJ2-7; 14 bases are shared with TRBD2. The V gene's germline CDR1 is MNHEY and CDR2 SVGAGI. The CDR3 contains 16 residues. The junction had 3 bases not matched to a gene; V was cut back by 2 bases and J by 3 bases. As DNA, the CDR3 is TGTGCCAGCAGTTACGGACTAGCGGGAGGATTCTACGAGCAGTACTTC. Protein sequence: CASSYGLAGGFYEQYF.

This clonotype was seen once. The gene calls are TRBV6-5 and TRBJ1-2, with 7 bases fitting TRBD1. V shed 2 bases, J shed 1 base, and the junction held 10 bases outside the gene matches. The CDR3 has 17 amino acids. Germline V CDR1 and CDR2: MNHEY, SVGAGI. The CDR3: CASSYVPKTGYNYGYTF. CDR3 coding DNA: TGTGCCAGCAGTTACGTACCTAAGACAGGGTATAACTATGGCTACACCTTC.

The CDR3 DNA follows: TGTGCCAGCAGCAGTCTGGGAGAGGGCCAGTACTTC. Translated, it gives CASSSLGEGQYF. The V gene is TRBV9, the J gene TRBJ2-5; tentative D call: TRBD2 (5 bases). The CDR3 contains 12 residues. The germline V and J ends were trimmed by 4 bases and 10 bases, with 14 bases remaining between them. Germline V gene data show CDR1 as SGDLS and CDR2 as YYNGEE. The whole variable domain, filled in from reference TRBV9 and TRBJ2-5, reads DSGVTQTPKHLITATGQRVTLRCSPRSGDLSVYWYQQSLDQGLQFLIQYYNGEERAKGNILERFSAQQFPDLHSELNLSSLELGDSALYFCASSSLGEGQYFGPGTRLLVL.

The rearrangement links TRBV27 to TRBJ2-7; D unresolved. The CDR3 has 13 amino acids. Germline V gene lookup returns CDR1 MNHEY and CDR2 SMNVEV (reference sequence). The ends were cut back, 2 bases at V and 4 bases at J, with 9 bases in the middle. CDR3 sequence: CASSLKEKYEQYF. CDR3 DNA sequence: TGTGCCAGCAGTTTAAAAGAGAAGTACGAGCAGTACTTC.

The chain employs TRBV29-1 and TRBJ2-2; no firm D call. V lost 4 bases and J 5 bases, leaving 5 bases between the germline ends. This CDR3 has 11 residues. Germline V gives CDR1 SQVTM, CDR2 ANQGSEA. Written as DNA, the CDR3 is TGCAGCGTTGCGCGGACCGGGGAGCTGTTTTTT. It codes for CSVARTGELFF.

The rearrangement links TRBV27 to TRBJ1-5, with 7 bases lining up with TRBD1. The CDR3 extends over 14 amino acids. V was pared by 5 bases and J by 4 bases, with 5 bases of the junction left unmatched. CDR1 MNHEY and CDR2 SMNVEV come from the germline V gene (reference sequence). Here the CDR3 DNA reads TGTGCCAGCAGTCTGGGACAGACTAATCAGCCCCAGCATTTT. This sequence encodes CASSLGQTNQPQHF.

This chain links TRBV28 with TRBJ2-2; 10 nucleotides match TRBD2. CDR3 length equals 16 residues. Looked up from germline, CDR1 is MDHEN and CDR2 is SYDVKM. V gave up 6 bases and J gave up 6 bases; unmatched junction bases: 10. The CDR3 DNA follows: TGTGCCAGCAGCTTCATACTAGCGGGGAGATCCGGGGAGCTGTTTTTT. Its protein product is CASSFILAGRSGELFF.

In DNA, the CDR3 is TGTGCCAGCAGAGCCAGACTAGATACGACCCAGTACTTC. Translation: CASRARLDTTQYF. The gene calls are TRBV2 and TRBJ2-5; D possibly corresponds to TRBD2 (6 bases). Trimming stripped 6 bases from V and 7 bases from J, with 15 bases between. The CDR3 runs to 13 residues. Per the germline V gene, CDR1 is SNHLY and CDR2 is FYNNEI.

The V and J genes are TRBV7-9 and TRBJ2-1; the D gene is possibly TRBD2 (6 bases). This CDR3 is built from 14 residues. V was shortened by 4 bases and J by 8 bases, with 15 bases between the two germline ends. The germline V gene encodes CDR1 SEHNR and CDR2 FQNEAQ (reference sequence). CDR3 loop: CASSSTTRTHEQFF. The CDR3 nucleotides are TGTGCCAGCAGCTCTACGACTAGAACCCATGAGCAGTTCTTC.

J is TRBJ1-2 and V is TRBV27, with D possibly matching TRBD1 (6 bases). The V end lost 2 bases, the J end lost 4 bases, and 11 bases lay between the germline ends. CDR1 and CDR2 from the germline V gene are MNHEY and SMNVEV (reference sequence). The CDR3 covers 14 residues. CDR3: CASSLEDRFYGYTF. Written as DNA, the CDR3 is TGTGCCAGCAGTTTAGAGGACAGATTCTATGGCTACACCTTC.

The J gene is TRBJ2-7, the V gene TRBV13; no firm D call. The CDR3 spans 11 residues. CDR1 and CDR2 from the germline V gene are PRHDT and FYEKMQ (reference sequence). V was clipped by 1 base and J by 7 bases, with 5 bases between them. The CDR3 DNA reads TGTGCCAGCAGCTTAGCTCAGGAGCAGTACTTC. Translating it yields CASSLAQEQYF.

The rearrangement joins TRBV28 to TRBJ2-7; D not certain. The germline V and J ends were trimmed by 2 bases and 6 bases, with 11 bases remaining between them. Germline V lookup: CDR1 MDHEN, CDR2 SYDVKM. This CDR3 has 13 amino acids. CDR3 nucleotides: TGTGCCAGCAGTTTAAGGGCCACTCGCGAGCAGTACTTC. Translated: CASSLRATREQYF.

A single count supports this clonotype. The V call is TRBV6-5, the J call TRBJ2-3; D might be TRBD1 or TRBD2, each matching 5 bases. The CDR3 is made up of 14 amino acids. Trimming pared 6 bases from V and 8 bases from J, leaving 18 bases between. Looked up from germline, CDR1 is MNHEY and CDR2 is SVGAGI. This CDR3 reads CASSSVGVFGTQYF. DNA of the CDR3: TGTGCCAGCAGCTCAGTGGGGGTTTTTGGTACGCAGTATTTT.

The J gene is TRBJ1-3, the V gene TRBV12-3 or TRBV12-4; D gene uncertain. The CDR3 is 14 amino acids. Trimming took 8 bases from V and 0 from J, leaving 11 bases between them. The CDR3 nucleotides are TGTGCCAGCCGCCCCCCCACCTCTGGAAACACCATATATTTT. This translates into CASRPPTSGNTIYF.

This CDR3 reads CASSQDLGQGVAYGYTF. CDR3 nucleotide sequence: TGCGCCAGCAGCCAAGACCTTGGACAGGGAGTGGCCTATGGCTACACCTTC. This sequence joins TRBV4-1 and TRBJ1-2, with 8 bases lining up with TRBD1. The V and J ends lost 0 bases and 4 bases, in that order; junction bases with no gene match: 10. This CDR3 contains 17 residues. Germline-derived CDR1 and CDR2 are MGHRA and YSYEKL.

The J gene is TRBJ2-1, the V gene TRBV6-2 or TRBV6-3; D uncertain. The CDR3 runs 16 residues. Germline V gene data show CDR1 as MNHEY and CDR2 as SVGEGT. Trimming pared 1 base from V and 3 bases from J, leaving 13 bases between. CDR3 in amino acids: CASSYYADVFYNEQFF. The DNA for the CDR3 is TGTGCCAGCAGTTACTATGCGGATGTTTTCTACAATGAGCAGTTCTTC.

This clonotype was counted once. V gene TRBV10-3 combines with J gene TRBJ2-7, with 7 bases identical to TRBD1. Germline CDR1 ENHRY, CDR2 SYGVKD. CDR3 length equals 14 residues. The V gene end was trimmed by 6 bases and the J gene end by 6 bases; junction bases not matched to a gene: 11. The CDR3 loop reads CAISLGTAIFEQYF. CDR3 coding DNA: TGTGCCATCAGCCTCGGGACAGCTATTTTCGAGCAGTACTTC.